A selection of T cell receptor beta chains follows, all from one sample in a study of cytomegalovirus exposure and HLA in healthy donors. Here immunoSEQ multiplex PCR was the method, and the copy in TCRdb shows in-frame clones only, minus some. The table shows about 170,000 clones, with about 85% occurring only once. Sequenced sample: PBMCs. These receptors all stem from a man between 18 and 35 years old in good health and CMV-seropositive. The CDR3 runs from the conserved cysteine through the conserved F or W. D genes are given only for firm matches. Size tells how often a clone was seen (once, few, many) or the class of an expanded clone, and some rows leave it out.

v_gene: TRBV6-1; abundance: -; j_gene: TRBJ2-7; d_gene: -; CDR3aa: CASSETGRTVNSYEQYF; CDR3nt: TGTGCCAGCAGTGAAACCGGTAGGACAGTGAACTCCTACGAGCAGTACTTC
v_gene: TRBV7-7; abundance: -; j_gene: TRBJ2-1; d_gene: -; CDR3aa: CASSARLGQSSYNEQFF; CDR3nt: TGTGCTAGCAGCGCGAGGCTTGGACAGAGCTCCTACAATGAGCAGTTCTTC
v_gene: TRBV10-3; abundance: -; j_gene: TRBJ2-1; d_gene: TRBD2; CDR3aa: CAISGRGLAGDEQFF; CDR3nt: TGTGCCATCAGTGGGCGGGGGCTAGCGGGCGATGAGCAGTTCTTC
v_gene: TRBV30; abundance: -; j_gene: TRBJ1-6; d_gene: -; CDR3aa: CAWSVIGNSPLHF; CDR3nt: TGTGCCTGGAGTGTCATCGGGAATTCACCCCTCCACTTT
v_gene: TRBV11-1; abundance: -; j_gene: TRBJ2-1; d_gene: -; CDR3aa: CASSLARDNEQFF; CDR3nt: TGTGCCAGCAGCTTAGCCCGGGACAATGAGCAGTTCTTC
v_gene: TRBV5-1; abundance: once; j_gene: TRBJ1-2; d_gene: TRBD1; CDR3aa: CASSSGTGRYGYTF; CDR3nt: TGCGCCAGCAGCTCCGGGACAGGCCGCTATGGCTACACCTTC
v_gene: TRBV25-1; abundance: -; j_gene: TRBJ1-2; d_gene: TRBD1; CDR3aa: CASSDRGFAGYTF; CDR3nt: TGTGCCAGCTCGGACAGGGGTTTCGCTGGCTACACCTTC
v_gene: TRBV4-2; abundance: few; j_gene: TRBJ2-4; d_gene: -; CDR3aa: CASSYPTANIQYF; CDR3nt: TGTGCCAGCAGCTACCCGACAGCAAACATTCAGTACTTC
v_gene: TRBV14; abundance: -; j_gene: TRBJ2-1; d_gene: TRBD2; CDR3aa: CASSRGSGVGEQFF; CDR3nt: TGTGCCAGCAGCCGCGGTAGCGGGGTTGGAGAGCAGTTCTTC
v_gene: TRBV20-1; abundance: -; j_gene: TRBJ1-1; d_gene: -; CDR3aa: CSAPDTEAFF; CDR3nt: TGCAGTGCTCCGGACACTGAAGCTTTCTTT
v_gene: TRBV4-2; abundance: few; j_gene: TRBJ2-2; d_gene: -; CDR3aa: CASSPRTLNTGELFF; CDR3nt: TGTGCCAGCAGCCCGAGGACTCTGAACACCGGGGAGCTGTTTTTT
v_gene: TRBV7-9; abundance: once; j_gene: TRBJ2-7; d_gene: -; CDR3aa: CASTLQGALSEQYF; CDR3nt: TGTGCCAGCACCTTACAGGGTGCCTTATCCGAGCAGTACTTC
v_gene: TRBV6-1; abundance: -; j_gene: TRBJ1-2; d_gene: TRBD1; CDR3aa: CASSEVGTVTNYGYTF; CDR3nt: TGTGCCAGCAGTGAAGTAGGGACAGTAACTAACTATGGCTACACCTTC
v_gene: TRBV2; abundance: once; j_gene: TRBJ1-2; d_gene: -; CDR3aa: CASSVGSGRVYGYTF; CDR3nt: TGTGCCAGCAGTGTGGGGTCAGGGAGGGTCTATGGCTACACCTTC
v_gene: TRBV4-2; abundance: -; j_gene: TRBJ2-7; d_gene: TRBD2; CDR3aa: CASSQEHTGLAGSTYEQYF; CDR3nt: TGTGCCAGCAGCCAAGAACACACGGGACTAGCGGGCTCTACCTACGAGCAGTACTTC
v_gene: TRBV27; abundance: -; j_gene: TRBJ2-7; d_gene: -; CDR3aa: CASSLKRSYEQYF; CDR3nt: TGTGCCAGCAGCCTTAAACGTAGCTACGAGCAGTACTTC
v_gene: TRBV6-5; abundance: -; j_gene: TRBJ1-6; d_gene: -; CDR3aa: CASSERVAGSPLHF; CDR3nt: TGTGCCAGCAGTGAACGAGTTGCCGGTTCACCCCTCCACTTT
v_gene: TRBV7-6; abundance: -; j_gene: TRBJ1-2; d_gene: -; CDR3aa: CASSLEGYGYTF; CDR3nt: TGTGCCAGCAGCCTCGAGGGTTATGGCTACACCTTC
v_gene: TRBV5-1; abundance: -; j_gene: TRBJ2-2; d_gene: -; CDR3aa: CASSLAEITGELFF; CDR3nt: TGCGCCAGCAGCTTGGCGGAGATCACCGGGGAGCTGTTTTTT
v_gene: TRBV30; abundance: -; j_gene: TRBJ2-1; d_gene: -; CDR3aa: CAWTRGLVAGNEQFF; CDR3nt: TGTGCCTGGACGCGGGGGCTGGTGGCCGGCAATGAGCAGTTCTTC
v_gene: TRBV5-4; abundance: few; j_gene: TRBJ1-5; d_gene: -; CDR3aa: CASSSGSNQPQHF; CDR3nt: TGTGCCAGCAGCTCGGGGAGCAATCAGCCCCAGCATTTT
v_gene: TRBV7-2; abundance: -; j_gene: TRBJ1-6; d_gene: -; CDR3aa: CASSLGWQGPESPLHF; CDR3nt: TGTGCCAGCAGCCTGGGGTGGCAGGGTCCCGAGTCACCCCTCCACTTT
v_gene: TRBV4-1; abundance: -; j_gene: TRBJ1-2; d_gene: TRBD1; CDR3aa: CASSQVGTVGNYGYTF; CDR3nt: TGCGCCAGCAGCCAAGTGGGGACAGTAGGGAACTATGGCTACACCTTC
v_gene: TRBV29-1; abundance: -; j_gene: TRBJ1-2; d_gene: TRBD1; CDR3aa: CSVEDPGQGVYGYTF; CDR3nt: TGCAGCGTTGAAGATCCGGGACAGGGGGTCTATGGCTACACCTTC
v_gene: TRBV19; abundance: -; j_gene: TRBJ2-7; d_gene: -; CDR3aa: CASSLGLRGPYEQYF; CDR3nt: TGTGCCAGTAGCTTGGGACTCCGAGGCCCCTACGAGCAGTACTTC
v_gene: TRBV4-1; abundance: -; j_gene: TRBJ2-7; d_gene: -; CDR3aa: CASSLTNSYEQYF; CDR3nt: TGCGCCAGCAGTCTGACAAACTCCTACGAGCAGTACTTC
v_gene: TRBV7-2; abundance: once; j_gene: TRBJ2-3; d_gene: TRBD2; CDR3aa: CASRGGNSATDTQYF; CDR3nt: TGTGCCAGCAGGGGGGGGAACAGTGCCACAGATACGCAGTATTTT
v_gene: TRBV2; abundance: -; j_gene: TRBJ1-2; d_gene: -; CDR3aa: CASSELSVNYGYTF; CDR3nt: TGTGCCAGCAGTGAACTGTCAGTTAACTATGGCTACACCTTC
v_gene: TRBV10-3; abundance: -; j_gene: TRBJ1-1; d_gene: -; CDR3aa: CAISDGGALGEAFF; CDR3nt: TGTGCCATCAGTGACGGGGGGGCTTTGGGTGAAGCTTTCTTT
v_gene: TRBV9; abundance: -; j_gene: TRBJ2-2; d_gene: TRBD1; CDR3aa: CASSGPGTGSTGELFF; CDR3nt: TGTGCCAGCAGCGGACCCGGGACAGGGAGTACCGGGGAGCTGTTTTTT